This is a list of T cell receptor beta chains from one sample in a study of cytomegalovirus exposure and HLA in healthy donors. Clones were read by immunoSEQ multiplex PCR, and TCRdb kept only the in-frame ones, dropping some. The profile shows roughly 150,000 clones, roughly 84% of them singletons. The sample consisted of PBMCs. The receptor source for this set is a man aged 25-40 years in good health and CMV-seronegative. CDR3s include the opening cysteine and the closing phenylalanine or tryptophan. Fields, in order: clone size, V gene, J gene, D gene, CDR3 protein, CDR3 DNA. D genes are given only for firm matches. Only some rows state a clone size, as once, few, many or a class for expanded clones.

NA	TRBV14	TRBJ2-1	NA	CASSRRGEQFF	TGTGCCAGCAGCCGGCGGGGTGAGCAGTTCTTC
NA	TRBV5-1	TRBJ2-3	NA	CASSLGDWGDTQYF	TGCGCCAGCAGCTTGGGGGACTGGGGCGATACGCAGTATTTT
few	TRBV15	TRBJ1-2	NA	CATSRESPGSAFWGYTF	TGTGCCACCAGCAGAGAGAGCCCCGGGAGTGCCTTTTGGGGCTACACCTTC
NA	TRBV7-8	TRBJ2-5	TRBD2	CASSFSGGVQETQYF	TGTGCCAGCAGCTTTAGCGGGGGGGTTCAAGAGACCCAGTACTTC
NA	TRBV19	TRBJ2-5	NA	CASRPEVPGNQETQYF	TGTGCCAGTAGACCCGAGGTTCCAGGGAACCAAGAGACCCAGTACTTC
NA	TRBV18	TRBJ1-4	TRBD1	CASSPDRATNEKLFF	TGTGCCAGCTCACCCGACAGGGCAACTAATGAAAAACTGTTTTTT
NA	TRBV29-1	TRBJ1-2	NA	CSALGGGYGYTF	TGCAGCGCCCTGGGGGGGGGATATGGCTACACCTTC
NA	TRBV28	TRBJ1-5	TRBD1	CASSGAGTEDQPQHF	TGTGCCAGCAGTGGGGCCGGGACAGAAGATCAGCCCCAGCATTTT
NA	TRBV11-2	TRBJ1-3	NA	CASSLGETGNTIYF	TGTGCCAGCAGCTTAGGGGAGACTGGAAACACCATATATTTT
few	TRBV6-5	TRBJ1-2	TRBD1	CASSASDRGYGYTF	TGTGCCAGCAGTGCCTCTGACAGGGGCTATGGCTACACCTTC
NA	TRBV7-9	TRBJ2-1	TRBD1	CASSLWGQVYNEQFF	TGTGCCAGCAGCTTATGGGGACAGGTCTACAATGAGCAGTTCTTC
few	TRBV2	TRBJ1-5	TRBD1	CASSPGTGGQPQHF	TGTGCCAGCAGTCCCGGGACAGGTGGTCAGCCCCAGCATTTT
once	TRBV5-1	TRBJ2-5	TRBD1	CASSLGNRGGGETQYF	TGCGCCAGCAGCTTGGGAAACAGGGGTGGGGGAGAGACCCAGTACTTC
NA	TRBV7-9	TRBJ1-4	TRBD1	CASRMTGGSEKLFF	TGTGCCAGCAGGATGACAGGGGGCTCTGAAAAACTGTTTTTT
NA	TRBV4-1	TRBJ2-7	TRBD2	CASSRLAGGVAYEQYF	TGCGCCAGCAGCCGACTAGCGGGAGGGGTCGCCTACGAGCAGTACTTC
few	TRBV7-3	TRBJ2-1	NA	CASSLLTRSDEQFF	TGTGCCAGCAGCTTATTAACTAGATCCGATGAGCAGTTCTTC
NA	TRBV5-1	TRBJ2-7	NA	CASSQEGGSREQYF	TGCGCCAGCAGCCAGGAGGGCGGTTCTAGAGAGCAGTACTTC
few	TRBV7-6	TRBJ1-1	NA	CASSPEVNTEAFF	TGTGCCAGCAGCCCAGAGGTCAACACTGAAGCTTTCTTT
NA	TRBV7-6	TRBJ2-5	NA	CASHQGGTIQETQYF	TGTGCCAGCCACCAGGGCGGGACGATCCAAGAGACCCAGTACTTC
many	TRBV10-2	TRBJ2-5	NA	CASGARGETQYF	TGCGCCAGCGGAGCGCGGGGAGAGACCCAGTACTTC
once	TRBV19	TRBJ1-1	NA	CASSTGTFYMNTEAFF	TGTGCCAGTAGTACAGGGACATTCTACATGAACACTGAAGCTTTCTTT
once	TRBV14	TRBJ2-7	NA	CASSQDVGGPREQYF	TGTGCCAGTAGCCAAGATGTGGGGGGGCCACGCGAGCAGTACTTC
NA	TRBV19	TRBJ2-1	NA	CASSMAGPYNEQFF	TGTGCCAGTAGTATGGCGGGGCCCTACAATGAGCAGTTCTTC
NA	TRBV5-6	TRBJ2-1	TRBD2	CASTWLPGGRNEQFF	TGTGCCAGCACTTGGCTACCGGGGGGGCGGAATGAGCAGTTCTTC
NA	TRBV6-1	TRBJ2-3	NA	CASSDHTGSPTDTQYF	TGTGCCAGCAGTGACCACACAGGGAGTCCCACAGATACGCAGTATTTT
NA	TRBV7-9	TRBJ1-1	NA	CASSFPGQNTEAFF	TGTGCCAGCAGCTTTCCGGGACAGAACACTGAAGCTTTCTTT
NA	TRBV9	TRBJ1-1	TRBD1	CASSEGGTGEAFF	TGTGCCAGCAGCGAAGGGGGGACAGGGGAAGCTTTCTTT
few	TRBV7-9	TRBJ2-7	TRBD2	CASSPRVGGDEGYEQYF	TGTGCCAGCAGCCCCCGGGTGGGGGGGGATGAGGGCTACGAGCAGTACTTC
NA	TRBV4-1	TRBJ1-2	TRBD1	CASSLTEDRVPGYTF	TGCGCCAGCAGCCTTACCGAGGACAGGGTTCCTGGCTACACCTTC
once	TRBV4-1	TRBJ2-6	NA	CASSQELRGRANVLTF	TGCGCCAGCAGCCAAGAATTGAGGGGGAGAGCCAACGTCCTGACTTTC
NA	TRBV11-2	TRBJ1-4	NA	CASSLLPDSFNEKLFF	TGTGCCAGCAGCTTACTGCCAGACAGTTTCAATGAAAAACTGTTTTTT
NA	TRBV5-1	TRBJ2-5	NA	CASSLEMRVQETQYF	TGCGCCAGCAGCTTGGAGATGAGGGTTCAAGAGACCCAGTACTTC
few	TRBV6-1	TRBJ2-6	NA	CASSEFEATSSGANVLTF	TGTGCCAGCAGTGAATTCGAGGCCACCAGCTCTGGGGCCAACGTCCTGACTTTC